The T cell receptor beta chain under discussion was sequenced for a study of blood T cell repertoires in COVID-19. The CDR3 totals 15 residues. The ends were cut back, 4 bases at V and 0 bases at J, with 11 bases in the middle. The germline CDR1 and CDR2 sequences are LGHDT and YNNKEL (reference sequence). Assay used: immunoSEQ multiplex PCR; TCRdb lists only in-frame clones, some missing. The data hold roughly 280,000 clones, with about 88% observed a single time. Sequenced material: peripheral blood. The receptor comes from a man in his late teens or twenties with active or convalescent COVID-19. V is TRBV3-1 (or the pseudogene TRBV3-2) and J is TRBJ2-3; TRBD2 might be the D (5 bases). The CDR3, as DNA: TGTGCCAGCAGCCTGCGGGCGACTAGCACAGATACGCAGTATTTT. Its protein is CASSLRATSTDTQYF.